The text below deals with one T cell receptor (beta chain). Only in-frame clones appear in the TCRdb table, and some are missing; sequencing was by immunoSEQ multiplex PCR. This table has about 200,000 clones, around 84% appearing once. The sample comes from a study of blood T cell repertoires in COVID-19. This CDR3 spans 15 amino acids. J gave up 0 bases and V 5 bases, and 3 bases lay outside the gene matches. Germline V lookup: CDR1 SGHTA, CDR2 FQGTGA. The sample comprised PBMCs or T cells enriched from blood (not recorded which). The chain couples TRBV7-3 to TRBJ2-2, with 7 positions matching TRBD1. The receptor's source is a woman in her forties with acute COVID-19. CDR3 coding DNA: TGTGCCAGCAGCACGACAGGGTCGAACACCGGGGAGCTGTTTTTT. Translating it yields CASSTTGSNTGELFF.